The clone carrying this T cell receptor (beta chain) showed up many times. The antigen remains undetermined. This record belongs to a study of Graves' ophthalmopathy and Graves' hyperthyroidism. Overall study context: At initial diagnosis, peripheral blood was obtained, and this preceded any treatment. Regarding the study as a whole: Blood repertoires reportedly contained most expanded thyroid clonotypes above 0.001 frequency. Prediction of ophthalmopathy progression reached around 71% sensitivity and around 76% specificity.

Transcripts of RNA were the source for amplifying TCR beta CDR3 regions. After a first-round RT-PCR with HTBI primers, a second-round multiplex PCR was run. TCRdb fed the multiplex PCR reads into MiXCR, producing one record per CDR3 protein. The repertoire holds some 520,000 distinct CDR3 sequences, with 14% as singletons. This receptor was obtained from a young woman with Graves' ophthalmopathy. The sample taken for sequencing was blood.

For the CDR3, the DNA is TGCAGTGCTAGAGAGCTAGCTGGCTTGATGGCGCAGTACTTC. Translated, it gives CSARELAGLMAQYF. V usage is TRBV20-1 and J usage is TRBJ2-7; D is perhaps TRBD2 (5 bases). Germline V gene data show CDR1 as DFQATT and CDR2 as SNEGSKA (reference sequence). The CDR3 consists of 14 residues. The V gene lost 0 bases and the J gene lost 9 bases, with 18 bases spanning the gap.